This TCR beta chain was sequenced during a study of long-term antiretroviral therapy in people with HIV. Study outcomes and limitations: Repertoires in HIV (unlike those of controls) had narrower CDR3 length ranges. Upon ART, diversity increased but remained lower than transplant donor controls.

Germline loops: CDR1 PRHDT, CDR2 FYEKMQ (reference sequence). The CDR3 length is 18 residues. After removal of 0 bases from V and 0 bases from J, the junction contained 11 bases not matched to a gene. They ran version v3.0 of the immunoSEQ assay at survey level. TCRdb keeps only in-frame clones here, not all; method: immunoSEQ multiplex PCR. There are approximately 15,000 clones in the sample; 65% to 85% occur only once, and about 15% lies in the top ten. Concerning this clone itself: Antigen specificity is unknown.

Each donor had at least one pre-ART and at least two post-ART PBMC samples. Clinicians in the United States treated all participants with HIV. Sequences were derived from unsorted PBMCs, sampled 1.8 years before starting antiretroviral therapy. This rearrangement joins TRBV13 to TRBJ2-7, with 7 bases aligning to TRBD2. This receptor was identified in a woman in her thirties or forties with HIV. The CDR3 region has the DNA TGTGCCAGCAGCTTAGGCTTCAGGGAGCGGGGTTCCTCCTACGAGCAGTACTTC. Translated, it gives CASSLGFRERGSSYEQYF.